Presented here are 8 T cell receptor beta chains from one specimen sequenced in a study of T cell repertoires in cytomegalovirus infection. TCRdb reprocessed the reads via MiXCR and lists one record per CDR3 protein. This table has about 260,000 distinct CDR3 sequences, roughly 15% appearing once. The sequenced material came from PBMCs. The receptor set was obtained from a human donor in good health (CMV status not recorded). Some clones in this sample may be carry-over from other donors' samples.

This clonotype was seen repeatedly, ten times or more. Written as DNA, the CDR3 is TGTGCCAGTACTAAGAGCGGGAGGAGCAATCAGCCCCAGCATTTT. Translation: CASTKSGRSNQPQHF. The rearrangement links TRBV19 to TRBJ1-5; no clear D. The germline V gene encodes CDR1 LNHDA and CDR2 SQIVND (reference sequence). V dropped 7 bases and J dropped 1 base, with 14 bases sitting between them. This CDR3 has 15 residues.

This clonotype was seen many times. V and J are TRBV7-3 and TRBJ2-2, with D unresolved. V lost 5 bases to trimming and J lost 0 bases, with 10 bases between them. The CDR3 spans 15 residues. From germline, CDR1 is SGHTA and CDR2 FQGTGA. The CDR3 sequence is CASSPSTANTGELFF. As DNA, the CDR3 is TGTGCCAGCAGCCCCTCGACGGCGAACACCGGGGAGCTGTTTTTT.

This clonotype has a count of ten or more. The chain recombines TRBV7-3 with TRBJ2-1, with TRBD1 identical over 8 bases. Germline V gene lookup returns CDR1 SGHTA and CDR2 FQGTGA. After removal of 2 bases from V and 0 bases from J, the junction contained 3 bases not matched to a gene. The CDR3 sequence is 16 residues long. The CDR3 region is CASSLEGTGSYNEQFF. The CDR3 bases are TGTGCCAGCAGCTTAGAGGGGACAGGCTCCTACAATGAGCAGTTCTTC.

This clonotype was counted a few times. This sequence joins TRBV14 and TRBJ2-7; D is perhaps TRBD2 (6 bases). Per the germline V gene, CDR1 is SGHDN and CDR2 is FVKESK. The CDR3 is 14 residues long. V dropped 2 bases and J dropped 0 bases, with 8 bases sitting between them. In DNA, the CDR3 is TGTGCCAGCAGCCAACCGGGACTCTCCTACGAGCAGTACTTC. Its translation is CASSQPGLSYEQYF.

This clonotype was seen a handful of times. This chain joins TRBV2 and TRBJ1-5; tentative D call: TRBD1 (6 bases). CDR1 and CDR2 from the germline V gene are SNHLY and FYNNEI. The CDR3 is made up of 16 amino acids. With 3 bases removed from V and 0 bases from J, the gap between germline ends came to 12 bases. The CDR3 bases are TGTGCCAGCAGTGAGGAGGGACAAGTTAGCAATCAGCCCCAGCATTTT. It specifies CASSEEGQVSNQPQHF.

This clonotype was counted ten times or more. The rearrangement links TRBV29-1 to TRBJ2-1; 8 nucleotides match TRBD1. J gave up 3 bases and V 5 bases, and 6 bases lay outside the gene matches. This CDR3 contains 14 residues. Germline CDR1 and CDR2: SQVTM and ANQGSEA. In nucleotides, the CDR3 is TGCAGCGTTAGAGGGACAGGAAACTACAATGAGCAGTTCTTC. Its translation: CSVRGTGNYNEQFF.

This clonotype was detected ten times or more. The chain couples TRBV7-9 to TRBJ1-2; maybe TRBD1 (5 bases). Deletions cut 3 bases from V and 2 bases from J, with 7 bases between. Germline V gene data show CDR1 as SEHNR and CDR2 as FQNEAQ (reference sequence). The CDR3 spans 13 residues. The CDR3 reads CASSLEGNYGYTF. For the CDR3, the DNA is TGTGCCAGCAGCTTGGAGGGGAACTATGGCTACACCTTC.

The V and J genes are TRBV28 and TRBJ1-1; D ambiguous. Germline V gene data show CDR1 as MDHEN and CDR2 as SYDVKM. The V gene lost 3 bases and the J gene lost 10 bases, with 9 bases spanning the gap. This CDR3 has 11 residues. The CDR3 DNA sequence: TGTGCCAGCAGTTTCTCGTCGCCAGCTTTCTTT. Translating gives CASSFSSPAFF.